The rows below give T cell receptor beta chains drawn from one sample of a study of post-analysis software for immune sequencing data. TCRdb fed the PCR reads into MiXCR, producing one record per CDR3 protein. This table holds more than 500,000 distinct CDR3 sequences, less than 40% found once. Sequenced input: blood. The receptors originated from a girl aged 2 to 17 with multiple sclerosis. The CDR3 runs from the conserved cysteine through the conserved F or W. The D gene is left open where the match is weak. Rows may omit the clone size; those that give it use once, few, many or a size class.

D	J	V	size	DNA	CDR3
NA	TRBJ2-7	TRBV20-1	NA	TGCAGTGCTAGAGAGGGACGCGAGCAGTACTTC	CSAREGREQYF
NA	TRBJ2-5	TRBV20-1	few	TGCAGTGCTAGAGAGTCGGAGATTACACAAGAGACCCAGTACTTC	CSARESEITQETQYF
TRBD2	TRBJ2-5	TRBV9	few	TGTGCCAGCAGCAAGGGACTAGCGGGAGAAGAGACCCAGTACTTC	CASSKGLAGEETQYF
NA	TRBJ2-3	TRBV2	few	TGTGCCAGCAGCCAAAGGGGCTTTACGTACACAGATACGCAGTATTTT	CASSQRGFTYTDTQYF
TRBD1	TRBJ1-2	TRBV6-1	NA	TGTGCCAGCAGCAAAGGACAGGGATCGGGAAACTATGGCTACACCTTC	CASSKGQGSGNYGYTF
TRBD1	TRBJ2-1	TRBV9	NA	TGTGCCAGCAGAGCCCCCGGGACAGAGGACAATGAGCAGTTCTTC	CASRAPGTEDNEQFF
NA	TRBJ1-1	TRBV12-3/TRBV12-4	few	TGTGCCAGCAGTCCCCGGCCGATGAACACTGAAGCTTTCTTT	CASSPRPMNTEAFF
NA	TRBJ2-5	TRBV11-2	few	TGTGCCAGCAGCAGGTGGAGTCCCGGGGCGGAGACCCAGTACTTC	CASSRWSPGAETQYF
TRBD2	TRBJ2-1	TRBV9	NA	TGTGCCAGCAGCGGGGACCCGCGGGGGGACTCTTACAATGGGCAGTTCTTC	CASSGDPRGDSYNGQFF
NA	TRBJ1-2	TRBV25-1	few	TGTGCCAGCAGTGAATTCGAGGGGTACTATGGCTACACCTTC	CASSEFEGYYGYTF
TRBD1	TRBJ2-5	TRBV7-8	once	TGTGCCAGCAGCTTAAGGGGGCGCGGGACCCAGTACTTC	CASSLRGRGTQYF
NA	TRBJ2-2	TRBV7-2	NA	TGTGCCAGCAGTCAGACAGGCCTTCCGGCCGGGGAGCTGTTTTTT	CASSQTGLPAGELFF
NA	TRBJ2-7	TRBV2	NA	TGTGCCAGCACCGCATCCTCCTACGAGCAGTACTTC	CASTASSYEQYF
NA	TRBJ1-4	TRBV9	NA	TGTGCCAGCAGCAACACAGGAGAGTATGAAAAACTGTTTTTT	CASSNTGEYEKLFF
TRBD1	TRBJ1-2	TRBV29-1	NA	TGCAGCGTGTACGGGGGACAGGGCCCTACCTATTATGGCTACACCTTC	CSVYGGQGPTYYGYTF
TRBD2	TRBJ2-5	TRBV5-1	few	TGCGCCAGCAGCTTGCGACTAGCGGAGACCCAGTACTTC	CASSLRLAETQYF
TRBD2	TRBJ2-1	TRBV3-1	few	TGTGCCAGCAGCCCTAGCGGGGGCGAGCAGTTCTTC	CASSPSGGEQFF
NA	TRBJ2-3	TRBV6-1	NA	TGTGCCAGCAGGGAATTTATTGCAGATACGCAGTATTTT	CASREFIADTQYF
NA	TRBJ1-2	TRBV12-5	few	TGTGCTAGTGGTTTATCAAACCGGACAGTTCTCGTAAACTATGGCTACACCTTC	CASGLSNRTVLVNYGYTF
NA	TRBJ2-6	TRBV4-2	NA	TGTGCCAGCAGCCAAGAAACCAGCCCTTACTCTGGGGCCAACGTCCTGACTTTC	CASSQETSPYSGANVLTF
NA	TRBJ2-7	TRBV9	NA	TGTGCCAGCAGCCCCCAGGGGGGGAAATACGAGCAGTACTTC	CASSPQGGKYEQYF
NA	TRBJ1-1	TRBV5-5	NA	TGTGCCAGCAGCTTAATACGGCAACCGAACACTGAAGCTTTCTTT	CASSLIRQPNTEAFF
TRBD2	TRBJ2-3	TRBV6-5	NA	TGTGCCAGCAGTTACTCTCCCAGCGGGGTTACAGATACGCAGTATTTT	CASSYSPSGVTDTQYF
NA	TRBJ1-6	TRBV11-2	few	TGTGCCAGCAGCTTCACGGTCTCCAGGAATTCACCCCTCCACTTT	CASSFTVSRNSPLHF
NA	TRBJ2-7	TRBV3-1	few	TGTGCCAGCAGCCAAAACCTCTACAATGAGCAGTACTTC	CASSQNLYNEQYF